Listed here are 3 T cell receptor beta chains from one sample, sequenced in a study of blood T cell repertoires in COVID-19. Data came from immunoSEQ multiplex PCR; TCRdb stores just in-frame clones and leaves some out. Counted here are about 280,000 clones, 85% occurring once; the ten biggest clones make up roughly 2.7%. Sequenced material: PBMCs or T cells enriched from blood (not recorded which). The receptors shown here come from a woman aged 50 to 65 who had recovered from COVID-19.

The chain employs TRBV5-4 and TRBJ2-5; TRBD1 might be the D (5 bases). Germline-derived CDR1 and CDR2 are SGHNT and YYREEE (reference sequence). The CDR3 covers 14 residues. Trimming left V 2 bases short and J 4 bases short, with 12 bases between. CDR3 nucleotides: TGTGCCAGCAGCTTTGCAGGGCGGATAGAGACCCAGTACTTC. This gives the protein CASSFAGRIETQYF.

The chain recombines TRBV29-1 with TRBJ1-1; D perhaps matches TRBD1 (5 bases). Germline V gene lookup returns CDR1 SQVTM and CDR2 ANQGSEA. CDR3 length equals 12 residues. V was cut by 6 bases and J by 0 bases, with 8 bases left in between. The CDR3 DNA reads as TGCAGCGTCGGGGGGGTGAACACTGAAGCTTTCTTT. The encoded protein is CSVGGVNTEAFF.

This sequence joins TRBV2 and TRBJ1-5; 8 positions agree with TRBD1. The CDR3 has 17 amino acids. V shed 5 bases, J shed 5 bases, and the junction held 14 bases outside the gene matches. Per the germline V gene, CDR1 is SNHLY and CDR2 is FYNNEI. The CDR3 is CASSTTSRQGRYQPQHF. Written as DNA, the CDR3 is TGTGCCAGCAGTACAACCTCGAGACAGGGGCGATATCAGCCCCAGCATTTT. Drawing the rest from reference TRBV2 and TRBJ1-5, the complete variable domain is EPEVTQTPSHQVTQMGQEVILRCVPISNHLYFYWYRQILGQKVEFLVSFYNNEISEKSEIFDDQFSVERPDGSNFTLKIRSTKLEDSAMYFCASSTTSRQGRYQPQHFGDGTRLSIL.